This is a list of T cell receptor beta chains from one sample in a study of vaccination effects on CD4 cells after COVID-19. Their recognized antigens are unknown. Sequencing was performed with immunoSEQ multiplex PCR; in TCRdb, only in-frame clones are kept and a portion is missing. The sample lists under 15,000 clones; around 81% were seen once. Sample: CD4+ T cells from PBMCs cultured with SARS-CoV-2 spike peptides, taken after COVID-19 vaccination. Receptor source: a human donor who had a prior SARS-CoV-2 infection. Each CDR3 is given with its conserved first and last residue. The order of the fields is V gene, clone size, J gene, D gene, CDR3 DNA, CDR3 protein. The D gene is left open where the match is weak. Only some rows state a clone size, as once, few, many or a class for expanded clones.

TRBV10-3	.	TRBJ2-7	TRBD2	TGTGCCATCCAACCAGGGACTAGCTCCTACGAGCAGTACTTC	CAIQPGTSSYEQYF
TRBV30	few	TRBJ2-3	.	TGTGCCTGGAGTGCCCGACATAGCACAGATACGCAGTATTTT	CAWSARHSTDTQYF
TRBV6-5	.	TRBJ1-2	TRBD1	TGTGCCACCAGTCTGCAAGGGGGCGTAGGCTACACCTTC	CATSLQGGVGYTF
TRBV18	.	TRBJ2-5	.	TGTGCCAGCTCACCAGTGGGGTCTAAAGAGACCCAGTACTTC	CASSPVGSKETQYF
TRBV2	few	TRBJ1-6	.	TGTGCCAGCAGCGTGGGGGTGGATTCACCCCTCCACTTT	CASSVGVDSPLHF
TRBV24-1	.	TRBJ2-1	.	TGTGCCACCAGTGACGCGACAGGCTCCTACAATGAGCAGTTCTTC	CATSDATGSYNEQFF
TRBV6-5	.	TRBJ2-5	TRBD2	TGTGCCAGCAGTTACTCTCTAGCGGGGGACCAAGAGACCCAGTACTTC	CASSYSLAGDQETQYF
TRBV11-2	.	TRBJ2-5	.	TGTGCCAGCGGCACTCACCTGGGGGAAGAGACCCAGTACTTC	CASGTHLGEETQYF
TRBV18	few	TRBJ2-2	.	TGTGCCAGCTCACCCTGGACTGTAGGGACCGGGGAGCTGTTTTTT	CASSPWTVGTGELFF
TRBV27	.	TRBJ1-2	.	TGTGCCAGCAGTTTAAAGGGATATGGCTACACCTTC	CASSLKGYGYTF
TRBV30	.	TRBJ1-1	.	TGTGCCTGGAGTGACAGGGTGGCTTTCTTT	CAWSDRVAFF
TRBV9	.	TRBJ2-5	TRBD2	TGTGCCAGCAGCCCGGGGACTAGCCTCCAAGAGACCCAGTACTTC	CASSPGTSLQETQYF
TRBV7-3	once	TRBJ2-7	TRBD1	TGTGCCAGCAGCTTCGACAGGGGCCCCTACGAGCAGTACTTC	CASSFDRGPYEQYF
TRBV7-2	.	TRBJ2-7	.	TGTGCCAGCAGCTCCAGATCGGCGAAGAGCTCCTACGAGCAGTACTTC	CASSSRSAKSSYEQYF
TRBV21-1	.	TRBJ1-1	.	TGTGCCAGCAGCACTCCTTTCGGCCCGGGGGATCTGGACACTGAAGCTTTCTTT	CASSTPFGPGDLDTEAFF
TRBV18	few	TRBJ1-1	TRBD1	TGTGCCAGCTCACCACAACAGGGGGTTGAAGCTTTCTTT	CASSPQQGVEAFF
TRBV18	.	TRBJ1-5	.	TGTGCCAGCTCACCACGGGACGGGGGGCCTAAGCCCCAGCATTTT	CASSPRDGGPKPQHF
TRBV2	once	TRBJ1-1	TRBD1	TGTGCCAGCAGACCGGGACAGGGAGGAACTGAAGCTTTCTTT	CASRPGQGGTEAFF
TRBV6-1	once	TRBJ1-5	.	TGTGCCAGCAGTGCCGATGGGACAAGCTTTAATCAGCCCCAGCATTTT	CASSADGTSFNQPQHF
TRBV6-2/TRBV6-3	.	TRBJ2-3	TRBD2	TGTGCCAGCAGTTCAGGGACTAGCGGGAGCATAGGCGCAGATACGCAGTATTTT	CASSSGTSGSIGADTQYF
TRBV7-3	.	TRBJ2-1	TRBD2	TGTGCCAGCAGCTTACGGGGGGGGGTTGGTGAGCAGTTCTTC	CASSLRGGVGEQFF
TRBV29-1	.	TRBJ1-1	.	TGCAGCGTGGCGGGAAGGACTGAAGCTTTCTTT	CSVAGRTEAFF
TRBV5-4	.	TRBJ2-5	TRBD2	TGTGCCAGCAGCTTAAGACTAGCGGGAGTGGGGGAGACCCAGTACTTC	CASSLRLAGVGETQYF
TRBV7-8	.	TRBJ2-2	TRBD1	TGTGCCAGCAGCTTACAGGGGGCCCTGAACACCGGGGAGCTGTTTTTT	CASSLQGALNTGELFF
TRBV3-1/TRBV3-2	.	TRBJ2-5	.	TGTGCCAGCAGCCCGGACCTGGAGACCCAGTACTTC	CASSPDLETQYF
TRBV5-1	.	TRBJ1-2	.	TGCGCCAGCACCCGTGGGGCGACTTCAGGGGAGAGCTATGGCTACACCTTC	CASTRGATSGESYGYTF
TRBV7-2	.	TRBJ1-2	TRBD1	TGTGCCAGCAGCTTGACAGGGTGGGATGGCTACACCTTC	CASSLTGWDGYTF
TRBV28	.	TRBJ1-2	.	TGTGCCAGCAGTTTACACGGAGAAGTCTCTAACTATGGCTACACCTTC	CASSLHGEVSNYGYTF
TRBV6-4	.	TRBJ2-1	TRBD2	TGTGCCAGCAGTGAGACTAGCGGGGACTACAATGAGCAGTTCTTC	CASSETSGDYNEQFF
TRBV7-2	.	TRBJ1-2	TRBD1	TGTGCCAGCAGCTCTCTGTGGCAGGGGGCCTATGGCTACACCTTC	CASSSLWQGAYGYTF
TRBV28	.	TRBJ2-5	.	TGTGCCAGCAGTTCAGGCTTTGTGGGCAAAGAGACCCAGTACTTC	CASSSGFVGKETQYF
TRBV12-3/TRBV12-4	.	TRBJ2-3	.	TGTGCCAGCAGTTTGTGGGGGGCAGATACGCAGTATTTT	CASSLWGADTQYF
TRBV19	.	TRBJ1-1	.	TGTGCCAGTAGCCCGTTGGGCACTGAAGCTTTCTTT	CASSPLGTEAFF
TRBV7-7	.	TRBJ2-5	TRBD2	TGTGCTAGCAGCTTAGGACGACTAGCGGGGGAGACCCAGTACTTC	CASSLGRLAGETQYF
TRBV7-2	.	TRBJ2-1	.	TGTGCCAGCAGCTTAATGATAGCCCGGAAAATCTCCTACAATGAGCAGTTCTTC	CASSLMIARKISYNEQFF
TRBV5-5	.	TRBJ2-2	TRBD2	TGTGCCAGCAGCTACCCTAGCGGGGACACCGGGGAGCTGTTTTTT	CASSYPSGDTGELFF
TRBV10-3	.	TRBJ1-2	.	TGTGCCATCGGCCGGGACCCCGCTAACTATGGCTACACCTTC	CAIGRDPANYGYTF
TRBV9	.	TRBJ1-4	TRBD1	TGTGCCAGCAGCGTAGGAGGCAGGGGGCGACTGTTTTTT	CASSVGGRGRLFF
TRBV15	.	TRBJ2-2	TRBD1	TGTGCCACCAGCAGAGAACAGGGGGATGCCGGGGAGCTGTTTTTT	CATSREQGDAGELFF
TRBV7-9	.	TRBJ1-3	.	TGTGCCAGCAGCTTAACCCCGGGACCCTCGAGCTCTGGAAACACCATATATTTT	CASSLTPGPSSSGNTIYF
TRBV10-3	.	TRBJ1-2	.	TGTGCCATCAGTGAAGGAGGGAACTATGGCTACACCTTC	CAISEGGNYGYTF
TRBV7-2	.	TRBJ1-3	.	TGTGCCAGCAGCCCCCGGACGGGAAACACTGGAAACACCATATATTTT	CASSPRTGNTGNTIYF